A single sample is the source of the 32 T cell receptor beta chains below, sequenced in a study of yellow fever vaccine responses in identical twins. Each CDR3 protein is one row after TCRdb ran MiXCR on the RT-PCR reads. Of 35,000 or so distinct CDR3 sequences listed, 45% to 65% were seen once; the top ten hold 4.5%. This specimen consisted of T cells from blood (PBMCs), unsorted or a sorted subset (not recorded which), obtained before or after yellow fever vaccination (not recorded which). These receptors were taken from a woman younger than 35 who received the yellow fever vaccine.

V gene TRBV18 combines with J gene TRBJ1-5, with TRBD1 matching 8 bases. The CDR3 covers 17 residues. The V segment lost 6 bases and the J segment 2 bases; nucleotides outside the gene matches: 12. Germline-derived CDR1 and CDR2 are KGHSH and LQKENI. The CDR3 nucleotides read TGTGCCAGCTCCCTTCTGGGGGACAGGCAACGCAATCAGCCCCAGCATTTT. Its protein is CASSLLGDRQRNQPQHF.

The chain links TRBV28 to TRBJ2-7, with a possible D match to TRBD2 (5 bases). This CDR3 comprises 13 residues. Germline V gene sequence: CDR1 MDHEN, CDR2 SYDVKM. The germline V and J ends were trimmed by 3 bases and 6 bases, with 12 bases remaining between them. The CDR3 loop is CASSFEGVSEQYV. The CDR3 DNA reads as TGTGCCAGCAGTTTTGAGGGTGTGAGCGAGCAGTACGTC.

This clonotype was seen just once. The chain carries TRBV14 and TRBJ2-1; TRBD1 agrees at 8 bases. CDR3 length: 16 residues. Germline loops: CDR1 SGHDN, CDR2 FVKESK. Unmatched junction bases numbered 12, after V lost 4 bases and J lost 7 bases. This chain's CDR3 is CASSRAGGWERNEQFF. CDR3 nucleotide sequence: TGTGCCAGCAGCCGCGCAGGGGGCTGGGAGAGGAATGAGCAGTTCTTC.

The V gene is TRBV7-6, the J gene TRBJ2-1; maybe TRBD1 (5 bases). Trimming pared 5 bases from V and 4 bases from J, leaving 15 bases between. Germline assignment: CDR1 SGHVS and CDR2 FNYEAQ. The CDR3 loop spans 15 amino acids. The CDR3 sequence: CASSPGPNTYNEQFF. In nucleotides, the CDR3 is TGTGCCAGCAGCCCAGGGCCAAACACTTACAATGAGCAGTTCTTC.

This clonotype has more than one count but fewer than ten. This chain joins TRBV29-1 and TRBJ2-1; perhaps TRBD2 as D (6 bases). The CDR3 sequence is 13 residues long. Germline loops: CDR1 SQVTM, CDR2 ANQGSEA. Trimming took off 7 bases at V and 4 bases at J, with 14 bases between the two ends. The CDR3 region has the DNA TGCAGCGCTAACCCGGGGGTATACAATGAGCAGTTCTTC. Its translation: CSANPGVYNEQFF.

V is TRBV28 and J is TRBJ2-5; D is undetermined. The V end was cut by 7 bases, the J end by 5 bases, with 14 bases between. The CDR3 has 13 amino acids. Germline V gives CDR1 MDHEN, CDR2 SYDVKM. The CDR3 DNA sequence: TGTGCCAGCAAGGGTGTTAGGTGGGAGACCCAGTACTTC. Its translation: CASKGVRWETQYF.

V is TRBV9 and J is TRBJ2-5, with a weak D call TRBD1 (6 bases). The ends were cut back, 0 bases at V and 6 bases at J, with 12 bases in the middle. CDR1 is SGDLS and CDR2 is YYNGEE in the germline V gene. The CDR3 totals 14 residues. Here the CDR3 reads CASSVDLGDKTQYF. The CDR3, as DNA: TGTGCCAGCAGCGTAGATCTGGGGGACAAGACCCAGTACTTC.

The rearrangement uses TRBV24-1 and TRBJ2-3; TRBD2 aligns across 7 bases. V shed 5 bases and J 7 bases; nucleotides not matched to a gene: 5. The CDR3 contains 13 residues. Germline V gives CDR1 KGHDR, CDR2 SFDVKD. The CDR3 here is CATSASGKYTQYF. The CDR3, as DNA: TGTGCCACCAGTGCGAGCGGGAAATATACGCAGTATTTT.

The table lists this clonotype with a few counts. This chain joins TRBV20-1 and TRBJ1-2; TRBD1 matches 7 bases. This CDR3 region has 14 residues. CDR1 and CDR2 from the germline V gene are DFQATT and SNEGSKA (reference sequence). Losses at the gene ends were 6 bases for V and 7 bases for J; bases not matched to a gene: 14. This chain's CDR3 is CSARAGGEVSGYTF. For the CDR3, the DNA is TGCAGTGCCCGAGCAGGGGGGGAAGTTTCTGGCTACACCTTC.

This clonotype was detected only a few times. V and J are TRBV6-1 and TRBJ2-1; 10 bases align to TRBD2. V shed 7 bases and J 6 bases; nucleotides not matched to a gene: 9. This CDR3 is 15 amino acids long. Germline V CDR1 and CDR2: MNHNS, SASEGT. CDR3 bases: TGTGCCAGCACCTCGACTAGCGGGTTGGGCAATGAGCAGTTCTTC. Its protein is CASTSTSGLGNEQFF.

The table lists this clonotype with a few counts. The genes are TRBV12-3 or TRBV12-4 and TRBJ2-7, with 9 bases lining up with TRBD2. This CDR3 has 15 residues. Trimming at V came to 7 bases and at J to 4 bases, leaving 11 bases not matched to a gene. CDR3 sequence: CASTEGQTSGYEQYF. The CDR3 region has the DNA TGTGCCAGCACCGAAGGACAGACTAGCGGTTACGAGCAGTACTTC.

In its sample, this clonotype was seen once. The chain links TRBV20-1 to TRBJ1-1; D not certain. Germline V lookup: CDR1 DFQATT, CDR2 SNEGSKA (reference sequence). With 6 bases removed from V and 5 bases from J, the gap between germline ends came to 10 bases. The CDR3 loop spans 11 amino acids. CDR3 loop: CSAIQRTEAFF. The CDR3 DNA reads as TGCAGTGCGATACAGAGGACTGAAGCTTTCTTT.

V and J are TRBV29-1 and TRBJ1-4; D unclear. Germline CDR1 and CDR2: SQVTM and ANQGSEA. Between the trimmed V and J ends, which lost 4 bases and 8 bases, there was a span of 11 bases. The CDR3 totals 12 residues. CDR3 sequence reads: CSVGRPGEKLFF. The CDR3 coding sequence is TGCAGCGTTGGTCGGCCTGGGGAAAAACTGTTTTTT.

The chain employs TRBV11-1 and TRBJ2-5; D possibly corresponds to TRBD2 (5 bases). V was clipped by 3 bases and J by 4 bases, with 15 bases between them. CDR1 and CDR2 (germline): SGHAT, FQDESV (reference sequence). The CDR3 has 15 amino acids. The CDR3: CASSLSGKLPETQYF. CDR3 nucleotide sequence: TGTGCCAGCAGCTTGTCCGGGAAACTCCCAGAGACCCAGTACTTC.

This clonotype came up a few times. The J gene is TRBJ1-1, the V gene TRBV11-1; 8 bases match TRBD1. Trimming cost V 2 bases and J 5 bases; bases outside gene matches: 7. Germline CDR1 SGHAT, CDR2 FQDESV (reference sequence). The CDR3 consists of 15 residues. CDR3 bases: TGTGCCAGCAGCTTACCGGACAGGGTGGGGACTGAAGCTTTCTTT. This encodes CASSLPDRVGTEAFF.

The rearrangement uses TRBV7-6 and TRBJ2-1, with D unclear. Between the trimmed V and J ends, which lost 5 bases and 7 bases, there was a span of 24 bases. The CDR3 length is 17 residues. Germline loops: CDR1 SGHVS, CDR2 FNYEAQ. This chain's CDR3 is CASSPHELGIAANEQFF. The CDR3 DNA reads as TGTGCCAGCAGCCCCCATGAGCTGGGTATCGCGGCGAATGAGCAGTTCTTC.

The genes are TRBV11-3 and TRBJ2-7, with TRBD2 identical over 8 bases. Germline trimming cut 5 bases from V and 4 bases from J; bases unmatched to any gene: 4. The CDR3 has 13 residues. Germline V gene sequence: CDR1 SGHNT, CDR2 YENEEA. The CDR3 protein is CASSPRGGYEQYF. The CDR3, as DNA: TGTGCCAGCAGCCCCCGGGGGGGGTACGAGCAGTACTTC.

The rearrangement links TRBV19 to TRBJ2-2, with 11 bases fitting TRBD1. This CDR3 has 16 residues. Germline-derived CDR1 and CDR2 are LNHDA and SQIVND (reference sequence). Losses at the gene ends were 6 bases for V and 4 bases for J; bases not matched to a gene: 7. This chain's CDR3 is CASRKGGTGGTGELFF. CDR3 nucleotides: TGTGCCAGTAGGAAGGGCGGGACAGGGGGCACCGGGGAGCTGTTTTTT.

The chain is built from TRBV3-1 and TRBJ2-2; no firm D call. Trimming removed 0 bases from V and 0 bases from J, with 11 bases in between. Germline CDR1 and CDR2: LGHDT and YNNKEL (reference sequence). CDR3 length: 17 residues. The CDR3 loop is CASSQDIGRTNTGELFF. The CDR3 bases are TGTGCCAGCAGCCAAGATATTGGCAGGACGAACACCGGGGAGCTGTTTTTT. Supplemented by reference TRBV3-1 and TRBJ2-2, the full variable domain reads DTAVSQTPKYLVTQMGNDKSIKCEQNLGHDTMYWYKQDSKKFLKIMFSYNNKELIINETVPNRFSPKSPDKAHLNLHINSLELGDSAVYFCASSQDIGRTNTGELFFGEGSRLTVL.

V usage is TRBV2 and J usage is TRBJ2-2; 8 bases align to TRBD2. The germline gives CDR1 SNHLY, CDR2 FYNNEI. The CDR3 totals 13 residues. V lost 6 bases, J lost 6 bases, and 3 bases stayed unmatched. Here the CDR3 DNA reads TGTGCCAGCAGACGGGAGGGGGCCGGGGAGCTGTTTTTT. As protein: CASRREGAGELFF.

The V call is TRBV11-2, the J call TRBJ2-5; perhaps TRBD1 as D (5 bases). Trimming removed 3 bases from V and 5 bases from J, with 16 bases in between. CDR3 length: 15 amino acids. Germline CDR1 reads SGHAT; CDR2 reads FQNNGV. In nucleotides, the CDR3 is TGTGCCAGCAGCTTTTTTAGGGGAAGCTCGGAGACCCAGTACTTC. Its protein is CASSFFRGSSETQYF. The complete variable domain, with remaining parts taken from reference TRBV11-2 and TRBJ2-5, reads EAGVAQSPRYKIIEKRQSVAFWCNPISGHATLYWYQQILGQGPKLLIQFQNNGVVDDSQLPKDRFSAERLKGVDSTLKIQPAKLEDSAVYLCASSFFRGSSETQYFGPGTRLLVL.

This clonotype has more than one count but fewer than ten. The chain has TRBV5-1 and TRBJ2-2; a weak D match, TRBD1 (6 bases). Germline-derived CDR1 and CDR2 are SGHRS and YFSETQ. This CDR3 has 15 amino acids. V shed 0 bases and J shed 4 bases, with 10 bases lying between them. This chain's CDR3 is CASSLVQGPTGELFF. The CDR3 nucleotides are TGCGCCAGCAGCTTGGTACAGGGACCCACCGGGGAGCTGTTTTTT.

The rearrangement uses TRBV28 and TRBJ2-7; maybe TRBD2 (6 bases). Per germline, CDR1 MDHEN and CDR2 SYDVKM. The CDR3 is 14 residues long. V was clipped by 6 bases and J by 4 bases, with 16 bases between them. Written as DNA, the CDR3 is TGTGCCAGCAGCCCCAGGAGGGGTGGGTACGAGCAGTACTTC. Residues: CASSPRRGGYEQYF.

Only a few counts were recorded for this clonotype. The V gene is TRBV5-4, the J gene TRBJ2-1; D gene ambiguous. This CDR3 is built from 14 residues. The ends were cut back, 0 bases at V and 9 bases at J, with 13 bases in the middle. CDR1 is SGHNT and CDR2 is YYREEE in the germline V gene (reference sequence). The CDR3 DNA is TGTGCCAGCAGCTTGGTGTCTGGGGTTGGTGAGCAGTTCTTC. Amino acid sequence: CASSLVSGVGEQFF.

The CDR3 protein is CASSLSDRNEKLFF. DNA for the CDR3: TGCGCCAGCAGCTTGAGCGACAGGAACGAAAAACTGTTTTTT. The rearrangement joins TRBV5-1 to TRBJ1-4; D possibly corresponds to TRBD1 (6 bases). This CDR3 region has 14 residues. The germline CDR1 and CDR2 sequences are SGHRS and YFSETQ. Between the trimmed V and J ends, which lost 1 base and 8 bases, there was a span of 12 bases.

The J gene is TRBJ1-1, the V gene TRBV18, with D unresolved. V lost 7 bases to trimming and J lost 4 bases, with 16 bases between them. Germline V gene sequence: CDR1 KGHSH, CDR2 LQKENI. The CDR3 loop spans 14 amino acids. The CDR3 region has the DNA TGTGCCAGCTTTCAGAGCGGGGTTGGCACTGAAGCTTTCTTT. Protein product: CASFQSGVGTEAFF. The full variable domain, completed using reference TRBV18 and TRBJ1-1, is NAGVMQNPRHLVRRRGQEARLRCSPMKGHSHVYWYRQLPEEGLKFMVYLQKENIIDESGMPKERFSAEFPKEGPSILRIQQVVRGDSAAYFCASFQSGVGTEAFFGQGTRLTVV.

The CDR3 nucleotides are TGTGCCAGCAGCTTAGCGCGGGCCTCAGCCATTCAAGAGACCCAGTACTTC. Translated, it gives CASSLARASAIQETQYF. V and J are TRBV11-1 and TRBJ2-5; tentatively, D is TRBD2 (5 bases). The CDR3 runs 17 residues. The ends were cut back, 0 bases at V and 2 bases at J, with 16 bases in the middle. Germline lookup yields CDR1 SGHAT and CDR2 FQDESV (reference sequence).

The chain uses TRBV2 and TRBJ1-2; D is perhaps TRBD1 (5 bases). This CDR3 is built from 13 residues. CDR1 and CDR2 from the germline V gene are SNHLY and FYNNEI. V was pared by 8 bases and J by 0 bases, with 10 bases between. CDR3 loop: CASDRLSNYGYTF. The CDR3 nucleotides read TGTGCCAGCGACAGACTTTCTAACTATGGCTACACCTTC.

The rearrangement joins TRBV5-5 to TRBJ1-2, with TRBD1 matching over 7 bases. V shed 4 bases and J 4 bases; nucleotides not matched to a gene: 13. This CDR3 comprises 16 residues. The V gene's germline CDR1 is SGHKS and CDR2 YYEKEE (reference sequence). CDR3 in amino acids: CASSPGRDSRTYGYTF. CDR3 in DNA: TGTGCCAGCAGCCCTGGCCGGGACAGCCGCACCTATGGCTACACCTTC. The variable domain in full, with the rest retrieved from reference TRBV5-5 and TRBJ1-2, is DAGVTQSPTHLIKTRGQQVTLRCSPISGHKSVSWYQQVLGQGPQFIFQYYEKEERGRGNFPDRFSARQFPNYSSELNVNALLLGDSALYLCASSPGRDSRTYGYTFGSGTRLTVV.

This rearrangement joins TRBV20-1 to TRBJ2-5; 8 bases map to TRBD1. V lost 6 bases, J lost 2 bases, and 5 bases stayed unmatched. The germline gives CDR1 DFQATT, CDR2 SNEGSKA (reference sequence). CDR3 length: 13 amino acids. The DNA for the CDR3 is TGCAGTGCGGACGGACAGGGTCAAGAGACCCAGTACTTC. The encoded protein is CSADGQGQETQYF.

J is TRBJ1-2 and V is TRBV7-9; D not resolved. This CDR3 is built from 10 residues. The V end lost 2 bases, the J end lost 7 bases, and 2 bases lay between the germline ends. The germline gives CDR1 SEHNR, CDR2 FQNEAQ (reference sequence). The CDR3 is CASSLIGYTF. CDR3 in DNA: TGTGCCAGCAGCTTAATTGGCTACACCTTC.

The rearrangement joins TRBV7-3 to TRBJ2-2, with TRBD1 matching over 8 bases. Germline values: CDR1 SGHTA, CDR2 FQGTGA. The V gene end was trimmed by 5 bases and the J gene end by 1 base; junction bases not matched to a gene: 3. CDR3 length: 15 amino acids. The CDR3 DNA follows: TGTGCCAGCAGCCCGGACAGGGAGAACACCGGGGAGCTGTTTTTT. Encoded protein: CASSPDRENTGELFF. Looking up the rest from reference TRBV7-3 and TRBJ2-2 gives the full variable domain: GAGVSQTPSNKVTEKGKYVELRCDPISGHTALYWYRQSLGQGPEFLIYFQGTGAADDSGLPNDRFFAVRPEGSVSTLKIQRTERGDSAVYLCASSPDRENTGELFFGEGSRLTVL.